The 25 T cell receptor beta chains in this list originate from one sample, sequenced in a study of cytomegalovirus exposure and HLA in healthy donors. Amplification used 60 Vbeta primers and 13 Jbeta primers. Assay: immunoSEQ multiplex PCR; the TCRdb copy retains only in-frame clones and omits some. The repertoire has 90,000 or so clones, 65% to 85% of them found once; the top ten carry about 4%. Sequenced sample: PBMCs. These receptors all stem from a man aged 50 to 60 in good health and CMV-seronegative.

This clone has a single count. This chain links TRBV5-1 with TRBJ1-1; 7 nucleotides match TRBD1. CDR3 length: 17 residues. Per the germline V gene, CDR1 is SGHRS and CDR2 is YFSETQ. With 2 bases clipped from V and 0 bases from J, the junction kept 10 bases outside the gene matches. The CDR3 region has the DNA TGCGCCAGCAGCTTCCGGCCGGGACAGATTATGAACACTGAAGCTTTCTTT. Its translation is CASSFRPGQIMNTEAFF. The entire variable domain, with the rest obtained from reference TRBV5-1 and TRBJ1-1, is as follows: KAGVTQTPRYLIKTRGQQVTLSCSPISGHRSVSWYQQTPGQGLQFLFEYFSETQRNKGNFPGRFSGRQFSNSRSEMNVSTLELGDSALYLCASSFRPGQIMNTEAFFGQGTRLTVV.

The CDR3 DNA sequence: TGTGCCAGCAGTTTAGGACAGGGGGGGGGCTACACCTTC. It translates to CASSLGQGGGYTF. This chain uses TRBV28 with TRBJ1-2; 10 nucleotides line up with TRBD1. V trimming: 2 bases; J trimming: 8 bases; junction bases outside the gene matches: 2. This CDR3 has 13 residues. From germline, CDR1 is MDHEN and CDR2 SYDVKM.

The chain has TRBV5-1 and TRBJ1-2, with D unclear. The germline CDR1 and CDR2 sequences are SGHRS and YFSETQ. V lost 0 bases to trimming and J lost 5 bases, with 5 bases between them. The CDR3 length is 12 residues. This chain's CDR3 is CASSLDSYGYTF. CDR3 in DNA: TGCGCCAGCAGCTTGGACAGTTATGGCTACACCTTC.

J is TRBJ2-7 and V is TRBV11-2, with 7 bases fitting TRBD1. Germline trimming cut 5 bases from V and 8 bases from J; bases unmatched to any gene: 9. Germline values: CDR1 SGHAT, CDR2 FQNNGV. The CDR3 contains 13 residues. CDR3 nucleotide sequence: TGTGCCAGCAGCGCTTCCACAGGGGAGAAGCAGTACTTC. It translates to CASSASTGEKQYF.

The chain carries TRBV4-2 and TRBJ2-1, with 8 bases aligning to TRBD2. Trimming took 1 base from V and 6 from J; bases not matched to a gene: 14. The germline gives CDR1 LGHNA, CDR2 YNFKEQ. The CDR3 contains 18 residues. This CDR3 is CASSQVFSAGGPFNEQFF. CDR3 coding DNA: TGTGCCAGCAGCCAAGTTTTTTCGGCGGGAGGACCCTTCAATGAGCAGTTCTTC.

The chain links TRBV13 to TRBJ1-2; 9 bases are a match to TRBD1. The CDR3 totals 14 residues. Germline-derived CDR1 and CDR2 are PRHDT and FYEKMQ (reference sequence). The junction had 2 bases not matched to a gene; V was cut back by 4 bases and J by 2 bases. The CDR3 reads CASSYGTGNYGYTF. The CDR3 coding sequence is TGTGCCAGCAGCTATGGGACAGGGAACTATGGCTACACCTTC.

The J gene is TRBJ2-5, the V gene TRBV5-1; 7 bases agree with TRBD1. Germline V gene lookup returns CDR1 SGHRS and CDR2 YFSETQ. CDR3 length: 14 amino acids. With 4 bases clipped from V and 5 bases from J, the junction kept 8 bases outside the gene matches. CDR3 sequence reads: CASSRGRIGETQYF. CDR3 bases: TGCGCCAGCAGCAGGGGGCGGATAGGCGAGACCCAGTACTTC.

The V call is TRBV19, the J call TRBJ2-3; 9 bases fit TRBD2. Germline CDR1 and CDR2: LNHDA and SQIVND (reference sequence). The ends lost 3 bases at V and 6 bases at J; junction bases unmatched: 7. The CDR3 length is 15 residues. The CDR3 spells CASSIVAGVPDTQYF. The CDR3 DNA reads as TGTGCCAGTAGTATCGTAGCGGGAGTTCCCGATACGCAGTATTTT.

The rearrangement joins TRBV19 to TRBJ2-7, with D maybe TRBD2 (5 bases). The CDR3 sequence is 14 residues long. Deletions cut 3 bases from V and 0 bases from J, with 9 bases between. Looked up from germline, CDR1 is LNHDA and CDR2 is SQIVND (reference sequence). The CDR3 DNA reads TGTGCCAGTAGTATGGACTGGAGCTCCTACGAGCAGTACTTC. Its protein product is CASSMDWSSYEQYF.

This rearrangement joins TRBV18 to TRBJ2-1, with a tentative D call TRBD2 (6 bases). Germline V gives CDR1 KGHSH, CDR2 LQKENI. The CDR3 runs 14 residues. The V end was cut by 2 bases, the J end by 9 bases, with 14 bases between. CDR3 nucleotides: TGTGCCAGCTCACCATCCCACCTCGGGGGTGAGCAGTTCTTC. Protein product: CASSPSHLGGEQFF.

The chain couples TRBV4-3 to TRBJ2-1, with D possibly TRBD1 on 6 matching bases. The CDR3 is 17 residues long. Trimming left V 0 bases short and J 2 bases short, with 14 bases between. Germline assignment: CDR1 LGHNA and CDR2 YSLEER. CDR3 protein: CASSQETGRRAYNEQFF. The CDR3 DNA sequence: TGCGCCAGCAGCCAAGAAACAGGGCGTCGGGCCTACAATGAGCAGTTCTTC.

The chain carries TRBV19 and TRBJ2-1, with TRBD1 matching over 7 bases. Germline loops: CDR1 LNHDA, CDR2 SQIVND (reference sequence). V lost 5 bases, J lost 1 base, and 8 bases stayed unmatched. This CDR3 has 16 amino acids. As DNA, the CDR3 is TGTGCCAGTAGTTACAGGGGAACATCATCCTACAATGAGCAGTTCTTC. This gives the protein CASSYRGTSSYNEQFF.

The chain is built from TRBV12-5 and TRBJ1-1, with 7 bases lining up with TRBD1. The CDR3 covers 17 residues. Germline V gives CDR1 LGHNT, CDR2 FRNRAP. Losses at the gene ends were 0 bases for V and 1 base for J; bases not matched to a gene: 8. The CDR3 nucleotides read TGTGCTAGTGGTTTGGTTACAGGGGACGGGGCGAACACTGAAGCTTTCTTT. It translates to CASGLVTGDGANTEAFF.

This chain connects TRBV7-6 to TRBJ1-1; D is ambiguous. The CDR3 runs to 15 residues. Germline lookup yields CDR1 SGHVS and CDR2 FNYEAQ. Trimming took off 1 base at V and 1 base at J, with 10 bases between the two ends. The CDR3 loop reads CASSLVGGKNTEAFF. CDR3 sequence (DNA): TGTGCCAGCAGCTTAGTCGGAGGGAAGAACACTGAAGCTTTCTTT.

The chain is built from TRBV5-4 and TRBJ1-2; TRBD1 agrees at 8 bases. The CDR3 totals 14 residues. Germline CDR1 SGHNT, CDR2 YYREEE (reference sequence). With 4 bases clipped from V and 4 bases from J, the junction kept 6 bases outside the gene matches. DNA of the CDR3: TGTGCCAGCAGCCATCGGGACAGGCTCTATGGCTACACCTTC. This sequence encodes CASSHRDRLYGYTF.

The chain combines TRBV2 with TRBJ2-2, with 10 bases identical to TRBD2. Trimming at V came to 9 bases and at J to 4 bases, leaving 8 bases not matched to a gene. The CDR3 spans 15 residues. Germline CDR1 SNHLY, CDR2 FYNNEI. CDR3 DNA: TGTGCCAGTGTGATGGGACTAGCGATCACCGGGGAGCTGTTTTTT. It yields the protein CASVMGLAITGELFF.

The chain joins TRBV21-1 to TRBJ2-5; the table's D call, TRBD1, was not checked against the DNA. TRBV21-1 is described as a pseudogene. This CDR3 is 14 amino acids long. CDR3 sequence: CASSAQGYKETQYF. CDR3 in DNA: TGTGCCAGTAGCGCACAGGGGTACAAGGAGACCCAGTACTTC.

The chain combines TRBV28 with TRBJ2-7, with TRBD2 matching over 7 bases. Trimming took 4 bases from V and 6 from J; bases not matched to a gene: 12. CDR1 is MDHEN, CDR2 SYDVKM, per germline. This CDR3 has 15 amino acids. The CDR3 spells CASSSGGGILGEQYF. DNA for the CDR3: TGTGCCAGCAGTTCGGGAGGAGGGATCTTGGGCGAGCAGTACTTC.

The sample holds one count of this clone. CDR3 in DNA: TGTGCCAGCAGCCAAATATCAGGGACTGAAGCTTTCTTT. Protein sequence: CASSQISGTEAFF. The V gene is TRBV4-2, the J gene TRBJ1-1; D is perhaps TRBD1 (5 bases). V dropped 2 bases and J dropped 5 bases, with 9 bases sitting between them. Germline loops: CDR1 LGHNA, CDR2 YNFKEQ. This CDR3 spans 13 amino acids.

This sequence joins TRBV10-3 and TRBJ2-1; TRBD2 matches at 7 bases. The V gene end was trimmed by 6 bases and the J gene end by 7 bases; junction bases not matched to a gene: 12. The CDR3 sequence is 15 residues long. Germline CDR1 ENHRY, CDR2 SYGVKD. The CDR3 DNA is TGTGCCATCAGACGGGAGGCCGGCCCGGGGAATGAGCAGTTCTTC. Translating gives CAIRREAGPGNEQFF.

The chain employs TRBV28 and TRBJ2-2; D is perhaps TRBD1 (6 bases). V was trimmed by 5 bases and J by 5 bases, leaving 12 bases between them. Germline V gene sequence: CDR1 MDHEN, CDR2 SYDVKM. The CDR3 is made up of 14 amino acids. CDR3 DNA: TGTGCCAGCAGTCCCGGGGACAAAACCGGGGAGCTGTTTTTT. It encodes CASSPGDKTGELFF.

The rearrangement joins TRBV29-1 to TRBJ1-1; tentative D call: TRBD1 (5 bases). CDR1 SQVTM and CDR2 ANQGSEA come from the germline V gene. The CDR3 has 15 residues. The V gene lost 7 bases and the J gene lost 4 bases, with 22 bases spanning the gap. The CDR3 region has the DNA TGCAGCGCTCTATCAGGGAACCGGGGGAGCACTGAAGCTTTCTTT. Protein product: CSALSGNRGSTEAFF.

V and J are TRBV18 and TRBJ1-2, with D possibly matching TRBD1 (6 bases). The CDR3 sequence is 14 residues long. In germline, CDR1 is KGHSH, CDR2 LQKENI. The ends were cut back, 2 bases at V and 7 bases at J, with 14 bases in the middle. CDR3 protein: CASSPDRRGVGYTF. In DNA form, the CDR3 reads TGTGCCAGCTCACCAGACAGGCGAGGCGTTGGCTACACCTTC.

The chain employs TRBV7-3 and TRBJ2-7; 10 bases align to TRBD2. Per germline, CDR1 SGHTA and CDR2 FQGTGA. The CDR3 has 15 amino acids. Trimming removed 5 bases from V and 3 bases from J; junction bases left unmatched: 7. CDR3 residues: CASSPLAGGHYEQYF. CDR3 bases: TGTGCCAGCAGCCCATTAGCGGGAGGACACTACGAGCAGTACTTC.

This clone was found a few times. The chain carries TRBV10-3 and TRBJ2-7, with 9 bases fitting TRBD2. This CDR3 is built from 16 residues. With 9 bases clipped from V and 5 bases from J, the junction kept 17 bases outside the gene matches. Looked up from germline, CDR1 is ENHRY and CDR2 is SYGVKD. The DNA for the CDR3 is TGTGCCATAGCGGCCACCGGGGTAGCGGGAGTGGACGAGCAGTACTTC. Translated, it gives CAIAATGVAGVDEQYF.